These 18 T cell receptor beta chains share one sample of origin, sequenced in a study of regulatory T cells in long-lasting Graves disease. Construction of TCR beta libraries relied on iRepertoire HTBI primers and on Arm-PCR targeting CDR3 regions. Each CDR3 protein is one row after TCRdb ran MiXCR on the multiplex PCR reads. The data show some 250,000 distinct CDR3 sequences, with around 20% seen just once and approximately 24% held by the top ten. Sample time point: newly diagnosed GD, antithyroid drugs for less than 3 months. With RNA extracted from PBMCs as input, the TCR library was made. The specimen comprised peripheral blood mononuclear cells (PBMCs), sampled at new diagnosis, from a patient treated with antithyroid drugs. The source of these receptors is a female donor with Graves disease.

This clonotype was observed many times. The chain combines TRBV20-1 with TRBJ1-2; TRBD1 is a possible D gene (5 bases). The V end lost 1 base, the J end lost 2 bases, and 8 bases lay between the germline ends. The CDR3 length is 13 residues. Looked up from germline, CDR1 is DFQATT and CDR2 is SNEGSKA (reference sequence). CDR3 coding DNA: TGCAGTGCTAGAGTGGCAGGGAACTATGGCTACACCTTC. This encodes CSARVAGNYGYTF.

In its sample, this clonotype was seen many times. V is TRBV9 and J is TRBJ2-5; TRBD2 agrees at 13 bases. The CDR3 totals 14 residues. Germline V gene sequence: CDR1 SGDLS, CDR2 YYNGEE. Trimming took 2 bases from V and 5 from J; bases not matched to a gene: 0. Written as DNA, the CDR3 is TGTGCCAGCAGCGTGGGACTAGCGGGGGAGACCCAGTACTTC. Residues: CASSVGLAGETQYF.

This clonotype was seen at least ten times. The chain links TRBV7-2 to TRBJ2-2, with 9 bases matching TRBD2. Losses at the gene ends were 4 bases for V and 8 bases for J; bases not matched to a gene: 11. The CDR3 is 16 amino acids. Germline lookup yields CDR1 SGHTA and CDR2 FQGNSA. The CDR3 coding sequence is TGTGCCAGCAGCTCCATAGCGGGAGTGTCATGGGGGGAGCTGTTTTTT. This sequence encodes CASSSIAGVSWGELFF. The full variable domain, rest sourced from reference TRBV7-2 and TRBJ2-2, is GAGVSQSPSNKVTEKGKDVELRCDPISGHTALYWYRQSLGQGLEFLIYFQGNSAPDKSGLPSDRFSAERTGGSVSTLTIQRTQQEDSAVYLCASSSIAGVSWGELFFGEGSRLTVL.

This clonotype was observed a handful of times. The chain has TRBV19 and TRBJ2-7, with 10 bases that match TRBD2. Losses at the gene ends were 2 bases for V and 6 bases for J; bases not matched to a gene: 7. This CDR3 has 15 residues. From germline, CDR1 is LNHDA and CDR2 SQIVND (reference sequence). This chain's CDR3 is CASSISSGRTCEQYF. The CDR3 region has the DNA TGTGCCAGTAGTATATCTAGCGGGAGAACCTGCGAGCAGTACTTC.

This clonotype came up many times. The chain is built from TRBV19 and TRBJ1-1; D gene uncertain. Per germline, CDR1 LNHDA and CDR2 SQIVND (reference sequence). The CDR3 runs 14 residues. Trimming removed 1 base at V and 0 bases at J, with 6 bases between. CDR3: CASSIGILNTEAFF. CDR3 in DNA: TGTGCCAGTAGTATAGGCATCTTGAACACTGAAGCTTTCTTT. Full variable domain (remainder filled in from reference TRBV19 and TRBJ1-1): DGGITQSPKYLFRKEGQNVTLSCEQNLNHDAMYWYRQDPGQGLRLIYYSQIVNDFQKGDIAEGYSVSREKKESFPLTVTSAQKNPTAFYLCASSIGILNTEAFFGQGTRLTVV.

This clonotype was detected ten times or more. V is TRBV19 and J is TRBJ2-7; TRBD2 might be the D (5 bases). V lost 3 bases and J lost 4, with 10 bases in between. From germline, CDR1 is LNHDA and CDR2 SQIVND (reference sequence). CDR3 size: 13 residues. CDR3 sequence (DNA): TGTGCCAGTAGTATTCAAGAGGGTTACGAGCAGTACTTC. Protein sequence: CASSIQEGYEQYF.

This clonotype was observed a handful of times. This chain uses TRBV18 with TRBJ1-3; tentatively, D is TRBD1 (5 bases). The CDR3 totals 15 residues. The V end was cut by 6 bases, the J end by 0 bases, with 12 bases between. Germline values: CDR1 KGHSH, CDR2 LQKENI. CDR3 sequence: CASSLGTPSGNTIYF. CDR3 nucleotides: TGTGCCAGCTCCCTGGGGACCCCCTCTGGAAACACCATATATTTT.

This clonotype has a handful of counts. Germline and junction disagree at one end, which may indicate a read error. V gene TRBV11-1 combines with J gene TRBJ2-7; D is possibly TRBD1 or TRBD2 (6 bases each). The CDR3 has 13 residues. CDR1 is SGHAT and CDR2 is FQDESV in the germline V gene (reference sequence). Here the CDR3 reads CASSPHGGYERYF. The CDR3, as DNA: TGTGCCAGCAGCCCCCACGGGGGCTACGAGCGGTACTTC. The whole variable domain, filled in from reference TRBV11-1 and TRBJ2-7, reads EAEVAQSPRYKITEKSQAVAFWCDPISGHATLYWYRQILGQGPELLVQFQDESVVDDSQLPKDRFSAERLKGVDSTLKIQPAELGDSAMYLCASSPHGGYERYFGPGTRLTVT.

About this clonotype itself: A far larger clone is only one base removed, so a read error is likely. The gene calls are TRBV2 and TRBJ2-1; D ambiguous. V lost 7 bases and J lost 10, with 17 bases in between. Germline V CDR1 and CDR2: SNHLY, FYNNEI. CDR3 size: 13 residues. CDR3 amino acids: CASKGSYSYEQFF. The CDR3 DNA sequence: TGTGCCAGCAAAGGCTCTTACTCCTACGAGCAGTTCTTC.

The genes are TRBV2 and TRBJ2-5; D remains ambiguous. This CDR3 contains 14 residues. V lost 4 bases and J 2 bases, leaving 11 bases between the germline ends. Germline CDR1 is SNHLY and CDR2 is FYNNEI. The CDR3 region has the DNA TGTGCCAGCAGTGCGGTTGTCCATCAAGAGACCCAGTACTTC. This codes for CASSAVVHQETQYF.

The sample holds a few counts of this clonotype. This chain links TRBV7-6 with TRBJ2-3; possible D gene TRBD1, 6 bases. V shed 5 bases and J shed 6 bases, with 12 bases lying between them. Germline V lookup: CDR1 SGHVS, CDR2 FNYEAQ. The CDR3 runs 13 residues. The CDR3 sequence: CASSLRGPDTQYF. CDR3 in DNA: TGTGCCAGCAGCCTCAGGGGTCCCGATACGCAGTATTTT.

This clonotype has a count of ten or more. The V call is TRBV7-9, the J call TRBJ1-4, with D possibly TRBD1 on 6 matching bases. This CDR3 has 16 amino acids. Between the trimmed V and J ends, which lost 4 bases and 7 bases, there was a span of 19 bases. CDR1 and CDR2 (germline): SEHNR, FQNEAQ (reference sequence). As DNA, the CDR3 is TGTGCCAGCAGCTCGAGGGGTGCAGGGGCGGGTGAAAAACTGTTTTTT. This translates into CASSSRGAGAGEKLFF.

This clonotype was seen at least ten times. The rearrangement links TRBV11-2 to TRBJ2-1, with D perhaps matching TRBD1 (5 bases). Per the germline V gene, CDR1 is SGHAT and CDR2 is FQNNGV. V lost 1 base and J lost 6, with 10 bases in between. This CDR3 is 14 amino acids long. The CDR3 spells CASSLGVRANEQFF. The CDR3 DNA is TGTGCCAGCAGCTTAGGCGTCAGGGCCAATGAGCAGTTCTTC.

The gene calls are TRBV6-1 and TRBJ2-1, with D unresolved. Trimming removed 8 bases at V and 4 bases at J, with 12 bases between. The CDR3 covers 13 residues. Germline CDR1 reads MNHNS; CDR2 reads SASEGT. Here the CDR3 DNA reads TGTGCCAGCGCTGGGCCGCCTTACAATGAGCAGTTCTTC. Translation: CASAGPPYNEQFF.

Ten or more counts support this clonotype. This chain joins TRBV12-3 or TRBV12-4 and TRBJ1-5; D ambiguous. Trimming cost V 5 bases and J 1 base, with 18 bases left between them. This CDR3 comprises 17 residues. Here the CDR3 DNA reads TGTGCCAGCAGTCCTTCCCGGGCAGGACCCAGCAATCAGCCCCAGCATTTT. Translating it yields CASSPSRAGPSNQPQHF.

With respect to this clonotype: This likely came from a read error, as a far larger clone is one base away. The chain combines TRBV2 with TRBJ2-1, with D maybe TRBD1 (5 bases). The DNA end is more similar to TRBJ2-5, so the J call may be wrong. Germline CDR1 and CDR2: SNHLY and FYNNEI. This CDR3 is 14 amino acids long. The CDR3 nucleotides are TGTGCCAGCATGAAAACAGGCAACCAAGAGACCCAGTACTTC. Translated, it gives CASMKTGNQETQYF.

In this sample, this clonotype turned up many times. The chain has TRBV14 and TRBJ2-1; D gene uncertain. Germline-derived CDR1 and CDR2 are SGHDN and FVKESK. V lost 1 base, J lost 7 bases, and 11 bases lay in between. This CDR3 has 14 residues. In DNA form, the CDR3 reads TGTGCCAGCAGCCAAGGTGGGGAAGGGAATGAGCAGTTCTTC. Protein sequence: CASSQGGEGNEQFF.

This clonotype was counted many times. The chain couples TRBV12-3 or TRBV12-4 to TRBJ2-2, with D tentatively TRBD1 (6 bases). The length of the CDR3 is 16 residues. The V gene lost 3 bases and the J gene lost 4 bases, with 15 bases spanning the gap. The CDR3 coding sequence is TGTGCCAGCAGTTTGGGGGCCAGGGCTACCACCGGGGAGCTGTTTTTT. It specifies CASSLGARATTGELFF.